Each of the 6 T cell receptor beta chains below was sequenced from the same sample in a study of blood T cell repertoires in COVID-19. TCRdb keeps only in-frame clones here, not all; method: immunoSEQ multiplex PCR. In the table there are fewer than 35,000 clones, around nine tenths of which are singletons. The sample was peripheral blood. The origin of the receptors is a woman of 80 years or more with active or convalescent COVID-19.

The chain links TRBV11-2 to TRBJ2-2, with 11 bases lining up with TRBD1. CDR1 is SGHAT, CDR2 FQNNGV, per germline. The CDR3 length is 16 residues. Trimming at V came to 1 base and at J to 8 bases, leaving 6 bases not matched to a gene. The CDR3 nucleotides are TGTGCCAGCAGCTTAGGGACAGGGGGCCGTCCTGGGGAGCTGTTTTTT. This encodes CASSLGTGGRPGELFF.

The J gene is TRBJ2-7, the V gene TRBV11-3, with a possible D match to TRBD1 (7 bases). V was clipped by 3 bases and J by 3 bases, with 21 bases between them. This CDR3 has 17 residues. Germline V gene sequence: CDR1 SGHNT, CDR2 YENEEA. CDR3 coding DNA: TGTGCCAGCAGCTTGGAAGGGGGCCTGTCAGCGGGCTACGAGCAGTACTTC. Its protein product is CASSLEGGLSAGYEQYF.

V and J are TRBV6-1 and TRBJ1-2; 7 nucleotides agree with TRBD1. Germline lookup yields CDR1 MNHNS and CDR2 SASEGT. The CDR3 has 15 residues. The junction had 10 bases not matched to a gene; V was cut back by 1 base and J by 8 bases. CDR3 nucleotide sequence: TGTGCCAGCAGTGAAGGTTTTCGGACAGGAGGGGGCTACACCTTC. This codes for CASSEGFRTGGGYTF.

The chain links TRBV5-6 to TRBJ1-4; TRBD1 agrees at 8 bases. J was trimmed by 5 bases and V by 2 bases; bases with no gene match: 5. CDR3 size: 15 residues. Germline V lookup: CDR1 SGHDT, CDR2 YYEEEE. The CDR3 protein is CASSFDRGFNEKLFF. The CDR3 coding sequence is TGTGCCAGCAGCTTCGACAGGGGCTTCAATGAAAAACTGTTTTTT.

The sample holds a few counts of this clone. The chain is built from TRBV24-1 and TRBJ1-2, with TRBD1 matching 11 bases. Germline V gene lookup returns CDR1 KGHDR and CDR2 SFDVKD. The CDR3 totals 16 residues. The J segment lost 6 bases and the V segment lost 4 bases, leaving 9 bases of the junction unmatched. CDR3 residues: CATSESGTGGINGYTF. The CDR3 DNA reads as TGTGCCACCAGTGAATCCGGGACAGGGGGGATAAATGGCTACACCTTC.

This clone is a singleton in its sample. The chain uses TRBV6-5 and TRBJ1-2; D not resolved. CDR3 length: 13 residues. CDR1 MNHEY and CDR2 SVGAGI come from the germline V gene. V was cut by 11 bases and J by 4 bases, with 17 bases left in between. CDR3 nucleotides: TGTGCCGGGGAGACGGGGTTCACCTATGGCTACACCTTC. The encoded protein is CAGETGFTYGYTF.